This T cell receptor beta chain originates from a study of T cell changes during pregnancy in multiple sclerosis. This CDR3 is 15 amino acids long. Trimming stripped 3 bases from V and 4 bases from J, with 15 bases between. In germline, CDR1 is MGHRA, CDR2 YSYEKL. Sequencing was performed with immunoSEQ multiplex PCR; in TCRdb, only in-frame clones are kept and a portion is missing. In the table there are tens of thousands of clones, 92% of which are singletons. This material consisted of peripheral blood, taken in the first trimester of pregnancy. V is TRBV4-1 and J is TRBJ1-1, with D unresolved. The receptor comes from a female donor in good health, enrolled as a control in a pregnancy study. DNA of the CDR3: TGCGCCAGCAGCCAGGGAGTGGGTTTTGGCACTGAAGCTTTCTTT. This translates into CASSQGVGFGTEAFF.